The sequence of this TCR beta chain was determined in a study of CD8 T cells in ankylosing spondylitis. Study-level results: There was reportedly significant enrichment of clones that were disease-linked in matched ankylosing spondylitis synovial fluid.

This clonotype occurred once. No antigen is known for it. TCRdb re-called the 5' RACE reads through MiXCR, storing one row per CDR3 protein. The table includes about 220,000 distinct CDR3 sequences, roughly 24% detected once. The germline CDR1 and CDR2 sequences are SGDLS and YYNGEE. The CDR3 consists of 17 residues. Trimming cost V 4 bases and J 5 bases; bases outside gene matches: 15. Material: blood, either unsorted or a sorted T cell fraction (not recorded which). V is TRBV9 and J is TRBJ2-1; 7 bases match TRBD2. The receptor was isolated from a male donor with ankylosing spondylitis or in good health (not recorded which). The CDR3 region is CASSPWTSGTKNNEQFF. The CDR3 DNA reads as TGTGCCAGCAGCCCCTGGACCTCCGGGACTAAGAACAATGAGCAGTTCTTC.